This is a list of T cell receptor beta chains from one sample in a study of T cells after yellow fever vaccination. TCRdb fed the 5' RACE reads into MiXCR, producing one record per CDR3 protein. In the table there are 230,000 or so distinct CDR3 sequences, 3.6% of which are singletons. Sample: PBMCs, taken 15 days after the yellow fever booster vaccination. These receptor sequences come from a man in his late teens or twenties who received the YFV17D yellow fever vaccine. CDR3s include the opening cysteine and the closing phenylalanine or tryptophan. The D gene is left open where the match is weak. Clone size is given for some rows only: seen once, a few or many times, or a class if the clone is expanded.

V,size,J,D,DNA,CDR3
TRBV12-3/TRBV12-4,many,TRBJ1-2,.,TGTGCCAGCAGTCCCTCGACCGATGACATCTATGGCTACACCTTC,CASSPSTDDIYGYTF
TRBV11-2,many,TRBJ1-2,.,TGTGCCAGCAGCCCGCACCCGGGACGGAGCTATGGCTACACCTTC,CASSPHPGRSYGYTF
TRBV6-6,many,TRBJ2-5,TRBD2,TGTGCCAGCAAGCCCCCTAATAGCGGGGGGCCAGAAGAGACCCAGTACTTC,CASKPPNSGGPEETQYF
TRBV28,many,TRBJ1-2,TRBD1,TGTGCCAGCAGTAACCGACAGGGAACCTATGGCTACACCTTC,CASSNRQGTYGYTF
TRBV5-1,many,TRBJ2-7,.,TGCGCCTCTCGACCGCTGGAGTCCTACGAGCAGTACTTC,CASRPLESYEQYF
TRBV5-5,many,TRBJ1-2,TRBD1,TGTGCCAGCAGCCTCGGGCAGGGGGGAGGTGGCTACACCTTC,CASSLGQGGGGYTF
TRBV11-2,many,TRBJ2-3,.,TGTGCCAGCAGCTTATACGAGGGTGAGCAGTATTTT,CASSLYEGEQYF
TRBV4-1,many,TRBJ2-2,.,TGCGCCAGCAGCCAAGTCCTTCGACTTCAAGGGGAGCTGTTTTTT,CASSQVLRLQGELFF
TRBV10-2,many,TRBJ2-7,.,TGCGCCAGCAGTGACTTTAGCGGTTCCTACGAGCAGTACTTC,CASSDFSGSYEQYF
TRBV3-1,few,TRBJ1-2,.,TGTGCCAGCAGCGGGGGACACATCTATGGCTACACCTTC,CASSGGHIYGYTF
TRBV18,many,TRBJ1-2,.,TGTGCCAGCTCACCACCAGCGGGCTATGGCTACACCTTC,CASSPPAGYGYTF
TRBV30,.,TRBJ1-5,.,TGTGCCTCCGCGGCCCCAGACAATCAGCCCCAGCATTTT,CASAAPDNQPQHF
TRBV6-5,many,TRBJ2-4,TRBD2,TGTGCCAGCAGTGGACTAGATAACATTCAGTACTTC,CASSGLDNIQYF
TRBV28,many,TRBJ1-1,.,TGTGCCAGCAGGGCTGGGGGAACTGAAGCTTTCTTT,CASRAGGTEAFF
TRBV4-2,many,TRBJ1-2,.,TGTGCCAGCAGCCAACGGGAGGGTAACTATGGCTACACCTTC,CASSQREGNYGYTF
TRBV15,many,TRBJ1-3,.,TGTGCCACCAGCAGGGACGGGTGGTCCCTCTCTGGAAACACCATATATTTT,CATSRDGWSLSGNTIYF
TRBV5-1,few,TRBJ2-2,.,TGCGCCAGCAGCGCACCGGGACTTAACACCGGGGAGCTGTTTTTT,CASSAPGLNTGELFF
TRBV5-4,many,TRBJ1-1,.,TGTGCCAGCAGCGACAAGGGGAGGTTGGGCACTGAAGCTTTCTTT,CASSDKGRLGTEAFF